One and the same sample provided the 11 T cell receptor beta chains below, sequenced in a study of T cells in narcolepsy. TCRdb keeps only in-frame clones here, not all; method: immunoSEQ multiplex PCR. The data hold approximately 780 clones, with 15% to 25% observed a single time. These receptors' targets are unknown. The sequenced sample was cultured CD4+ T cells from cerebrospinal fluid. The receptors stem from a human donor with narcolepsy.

CDR3 DNA sequence: TGTGCCAGCAGCAGGACAGCCTATTACGAGCAGTACTTC. Translation: CASSRTAYYEQYF. V usage is TRBV27 and J usage is TRBJ2-7, with TRBD1 as a possible D gene (6 bases). The CDR3 runs to 13 residues. Trimming shortened V by 6 bases and J by 4 bases, and 13 bases separated the two germline ends. Germline CDR1 reads MNHEY; CDR2 reads SMNVEV (reference sequence).

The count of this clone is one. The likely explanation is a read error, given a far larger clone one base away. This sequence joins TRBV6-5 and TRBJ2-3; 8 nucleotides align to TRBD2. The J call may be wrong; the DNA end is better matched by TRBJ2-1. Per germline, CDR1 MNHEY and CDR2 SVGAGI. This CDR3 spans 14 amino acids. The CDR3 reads CPSSQAGELTEQFF. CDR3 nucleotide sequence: TGTCCCAGCAGTCAAGCGGGAGAGTTAACTGAGCAGTTCTTC.

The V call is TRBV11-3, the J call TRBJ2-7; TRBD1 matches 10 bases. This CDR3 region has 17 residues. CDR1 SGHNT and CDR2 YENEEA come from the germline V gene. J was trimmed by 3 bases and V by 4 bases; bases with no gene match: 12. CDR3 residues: CASSSTKDRGGLYEQYF. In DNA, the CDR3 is TGTGCCAGCAGCTCAACCAAGGACAGGGGGGGGCTCTACGAGCAGTACTTC.

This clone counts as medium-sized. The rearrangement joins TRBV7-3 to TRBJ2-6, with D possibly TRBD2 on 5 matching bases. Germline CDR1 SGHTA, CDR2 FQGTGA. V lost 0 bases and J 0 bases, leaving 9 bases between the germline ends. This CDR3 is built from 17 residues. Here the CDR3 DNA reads TGTGCCAGCAGCTTAACGGTCGGGGACTCTGGGGCCAACGTCCTGACTTTC. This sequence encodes CASSLTVGDSGANVLTF.

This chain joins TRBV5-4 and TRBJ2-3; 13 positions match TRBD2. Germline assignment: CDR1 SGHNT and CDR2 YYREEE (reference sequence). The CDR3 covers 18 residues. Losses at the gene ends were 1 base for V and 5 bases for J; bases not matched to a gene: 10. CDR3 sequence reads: CASSLKMGTSGIGDTQYF. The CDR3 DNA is TGTGCCAGCAGCTTGAAGATGGGGACTAGCGGGATAGGAGATACGCAGTATTTT.

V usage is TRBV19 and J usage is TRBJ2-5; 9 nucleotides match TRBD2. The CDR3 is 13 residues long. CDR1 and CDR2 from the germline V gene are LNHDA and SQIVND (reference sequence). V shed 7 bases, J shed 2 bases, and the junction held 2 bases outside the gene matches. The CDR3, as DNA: TGTGCCAGTATAGCGGGAGATCAAGAGACCCAGTACTTC. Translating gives CASIAGDQETQYF. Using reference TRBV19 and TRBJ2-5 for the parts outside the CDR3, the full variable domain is DGGITQSPKYLFRKEGQNVTLSCEQNLNHDAMYWYRQDPGQGLRLIYYSQIVNDFQKGDIAEGYSVSREKKESFPLTVTSAQKNPTAFYLCASIAGDQETQYFGPGTRLLVL.

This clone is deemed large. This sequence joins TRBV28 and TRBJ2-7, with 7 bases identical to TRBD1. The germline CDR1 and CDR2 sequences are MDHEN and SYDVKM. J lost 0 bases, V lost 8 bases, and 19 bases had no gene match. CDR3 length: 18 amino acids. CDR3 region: CASGLTGSGLTNSYEQYF. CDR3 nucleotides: TGTGCCAGCGGATTGACAGGGTCTGGACTGACAAACTCCTACGAGCAGTACTTC.

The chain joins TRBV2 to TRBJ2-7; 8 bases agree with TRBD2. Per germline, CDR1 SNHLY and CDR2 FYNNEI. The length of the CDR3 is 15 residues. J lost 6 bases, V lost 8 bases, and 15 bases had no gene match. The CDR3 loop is CASGRGSGRGPEQYF. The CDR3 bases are TGTGCCAGCGGCAGGGGCAGCGGGAGAGGACCCGAGCAGTACTTC. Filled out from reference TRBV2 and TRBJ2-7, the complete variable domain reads EPEVTQTPSHQVTQMGQEVILRCVPISNHLYFYWYRQILGQKVEFLVSFYNNEISEKSEIFDDQFSVERPDGSNFTLKIRSTKLEDSAMYFCASGRGSGRGPEQYFGPGTRLTVT.

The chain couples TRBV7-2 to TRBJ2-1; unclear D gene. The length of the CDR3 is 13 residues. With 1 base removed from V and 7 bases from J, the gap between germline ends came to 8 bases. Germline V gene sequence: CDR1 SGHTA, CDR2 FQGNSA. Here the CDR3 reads CASSLVVTNEQFF. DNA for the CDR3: TGTGCCAGCAGCTTAGTAGTCACGAATGAGCAGTTCTTC.

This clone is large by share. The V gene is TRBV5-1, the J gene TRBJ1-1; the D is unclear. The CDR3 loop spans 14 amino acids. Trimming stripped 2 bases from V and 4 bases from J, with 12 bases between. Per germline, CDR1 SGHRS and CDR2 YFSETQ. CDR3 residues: CASSLSEARTEAFF. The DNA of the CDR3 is TGCGCCAGCAGCTTATCTGAGGCTCGCACTGAAGCTTTCTTT.

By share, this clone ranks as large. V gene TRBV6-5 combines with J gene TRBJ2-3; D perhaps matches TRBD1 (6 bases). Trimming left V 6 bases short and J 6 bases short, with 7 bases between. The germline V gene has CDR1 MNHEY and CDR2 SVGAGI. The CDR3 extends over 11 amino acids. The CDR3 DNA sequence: TGTGCCAGCAGGCAGGGGGATACGCAGTATTTT. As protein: CASRQGDTQYF.